This T cell receptor (beta chain) emerged from a study of patients and donors after allogeneic stem cell transplantation. The V end was cut by 2 bases, the J end by 4 bases, with 17 bases between. This CDR3 has 16 residues. CDR1 is LGHDT and CDR2 is YNNKEL in the germline V gene (reference sequence). TCRdb ran MiXCR on the RT-PCR reads and lists one entry per CDR3 protein. This table has tens of thousands of distinct CDR3 sequences, around 46% appearing once. The chain employs TRBV3-1 and TRBJ1-1, with D unclear. Sequences were obtained from blood, either unsorted or a sorted T cell fraction (not recorded which). This TCR derives from a human donor who was either an allogeneic HSCT recipient or a stem cell or donor lymphocyte infusion donor (not recorded which). It is not recorded whose cells these are; they may come from a transplant donor. The CDR3 DNA sequence: TGTGCCAGCAGCCAACCCGCTACAATCGGGGTCACTGAAGCTTTCTTT. The encoded protein is CASSQPATIGVTEAFF.